Listed below are T cell receptor beta chains from one sample, sequenced in a study of T cell changes during pregnancy in multiple sclerosis. The repertoire was sequenced with immunoSEQ multiplex PCR; TCRdb's copy has only in-frame clones and lacks some. The table lists 25,000 to 30,000 clones, more than 80% of them singletons. This material consisted of CD8+ T cells from peripheral blood mononuclear cells, taken before pregnancy. Every receptor here comes from a female donor with multiple sclerosis, enrolled in a pregnancy study. Both conserved end residues are part of each CDR3. A D gene is named only where the DNA matches it firmly. Clone size is given for some rows only: seen once, a few or many times, or a class if the clone is expanded.

size: .
J: TRBJ2-3
D: .
V: TRBV4-1
DNA: TGCGCCAGCGGACGGGGGGCCCAAATAAGCACAGATACGCAGTATTTT
CDR3: CASGRGAQISTDTQYF

size: .
J: TRBJ2-7
D: TRBD1
V: TRBV6-1
DNA: TGTGCCAGCAGCGTGGTTGGACAGGAGACCTACGAGCAGTACTTC
CDR3: CASSVVGQETYEQYF

size: .
J: TRBJ2-7
D: TRBD2
V: TRBV7-2
DNA: TGTGCCAGCAGCCATCCCGGGACTAGCTACGAGCAGTACTTC
CDR3: CASSHPGTSYEQYF

size: .
J: TRBJ2-2
D: .
V: TRBV27
DNA: TGTGCCAGCAGTCTGTCAGGGGGGTCCACCGGGGAGCTGTTTTTT
CDR3: CASSLSGGSTGELFF

size: .
J: TRBJ1-4
D: .
V: TRBV13
DNA: TGTGCCAGCAGCCCCCTACGGCGGGGGTTTGGGATTCCTAATGAAAAACTGTTTTTT
CDR3: CASSPLRRGFGIPNEKLFF

size: .
J: TRBJ2-1
D: TRBD2
V: TRBV19
DNA: TGTGCCAGTAGCTTCACTAGCGGGGGATCCTACAATGAGCAGTTCTTC
CDR3: CASSFTSGGSYNEQFF

size: .
J: TRBJ1-2
D: TRBD1
V: TRBV19
DNA: TGTGCCAGTACTGACGGACAGGACTATGGCTACACCTTC
CDR3: CASTDGQDYGYTF

size: .
J: TRBJ2-7
D: TRBD1
V: TRBV28
DNA: TGTGCCAGCGGGACAGGGGTCGACGAGCAGTACTTC
CDR3: CASGTGVDEQYF

size: .
J: TRBJ2-1
D: .
V: TRBV5-8
DNA: TGTGCCAGCAGCTTGGAGGCAGGCAACAATGAGCAGTTCTTC
CDR3: CASSLEAGNNEQFF

size: once
J: TRBJ2-7
D: TRBD2
V: TRBV27
DNA: TGTGCCAGCAGTTCTAGCGGGACAACCTACGAGCAGTACTTC
CDR3: CASSSSGTTYEQYF

size: .
J: TRBJ2-7
D: .
V: TRBV7-6
DNA: TGTGCCAGCAGCCCGCCGGGATCTACCTACGAGCAGTACTTC
CDR3: CASSPPGSTYEQYF

size: .
J: TRBJ2-7
D: TRBD2
V: TRBV4-2
DNA: TGTGCCAGCAGGGGGGGGGTGGGCGAGCAGTACTTC
CDR3: CASRGGVGEQYF

size: .
J: TRBJ2-5
D: .
V: TRBV6-5
DNA: TGTGCCAGCATCCAGGGAGAGACCCAGTACTTC
CDR3: CASIQGETQYF

size: .
J: TRBJ2-3
D: .
V: TRBV7-9
DNA: TGTGCCAGCAGCTTAGCCACAGGGACAGATACGCAGTATTTT
CDR3: CASSLATGTDTQYF

size: .
J: TRBJ2-5
D: TRBD2
V: TRBV9
DNA: TGTGCCAGCAGCGTAACCAGCGGGGGAGAAGAGACCCAGTACTTC
CDR3: CASSVTSGGEETQYF

size: .
J: TRBJ1-1
D: TRBD1
V: TRBV9
DNA: TGTGCCAGCAGCGGGCGGGGGGACAGGGGAGACACTGAAGCTTTCTTT
CDR3: CASSGRGDRGDTEAFF

size: .
J: TRBJ1-5
D: .
V: TRBV15
DNA: TGTGCCACCAGCAGAGATCAGGGCAATCAGCCCCAGCATTTT
CDR3: CATSRDQGNQPQHF

size: .
J: TRBJ2-7
D: TRBD2
V: TRBV19
DNA: TGTGCCAGCCGACTAGCGGGAGAACACGAGCAGTACTTC
CDR3: CASRLAGEHEQYF

size: once
J: TRBJ2-5
D: TRBD2
V: TRBV5-4
DNA: TGTGCCAGCAGCGCGCGCGCGGGGGGGCCGATCCCAGAGACCCAGTACTTC
CDR3: CASSARAGGPIPETQYF

size: .
J: TRBJ1-5
D: .
V: TRBV6-5
DNA: TGTGCCAGCAGTTACTCGAGATGGAATCAGCCCCAGCATTTT
CDR3: CASSYSRWNQPQHF

size: .
J: TRBJ2-1
D: TRBD2
V: TRBV30
DNA: TGTGCCTGGAGACCGGGACTAGGGTTCAATGAGCAGTTCTTC
CDR3: CAWRPGLGFNEQFF

size: .
J: TRBJ2-7
D: .
V: TRBV18
DNA: TGTGCCAGCTCACGCCCGGAGGTTAGCTCCTACGAGCAGTACTTC
CDR3: CASSRPEVSSYEQYF

size: once
J: TRBJ1-2
D: .
V: TRBV28
DNA: TGTGCCAGCAGCTTATCCCCCGGGGATTCTAGCTATGGCTACACCTTC
CDR3: CASSLSPGDSSYGYTF

size: .
J: TRBJ2-1
D: .
V: TRBV13
DNA: TGTGCCAGCAGCTTAGGCACCCAGGGGCAGTTCTTC
CDR3: CASSLGTQGQFF

size: .
J: TRBJ2-1
D: TRBD2
V: TRBV28
DNA: TGTGCCAGCAGTTCCTTCGGGCTAGCGGGAGACCGATCCTACAATGAGCAGTTCTTC
CDR3: CASSSFGLAGDRSYNEQFF

size: once
J: TRBJ2-5
D: TRBD1
V: TRBV27
DNA: TGTGCCAGCAGTTCCGTCCGACAGGGGGCAGAAGAGACCCAGTACTTC
CDR3: CASSSVRQGAEETQYF

size: .
J: TRBJ1-1
D: .
V: TRBV28
DNA: TGTGCCAGCCGCACCACGGAGACGAACACTGAAGCTTTCTTT
CDR3: CASRTTETNTEAFF

size: .
J: TRBJ1-1
D: .
V: TRBV23-1
DNA: TGCGCCAGCAGTCAGCGGGTGTGTACTTGGAACCCCTTCATGAACACTGAAGCTTTCTTT
CDR3: CASSQRVCTWNPFMNTEAFF

size: .
J: TRBJ2-2
D: .
V: TRBV6-1
DNA: TGTGCCAGCAAGACCGCGGGGGCCTTCGGGGAGCTGTTTTTT
CDR3: CASKTAGAFGELFF

size: .
J: TRBJ2-2
D: .
V: TRBV27
DNA: TGTGCCAGCACCTCTGCCTCACCGGGACATAACACCGGGGAGCTGTTTTTT
CDR3: CASTSASPGHNTGELFF

size: few
J: TRBJ1-1
D: .
V: TRBV7-9
DNA: TGTGCCAGCAGAACCCCCGCAGGAATGAACACTGAAGCTTTCTTT
CDR3: CASRTPAGMNTEAFF

size: .
J: TRBJ1-1
D: .
V: TRBV20-1
DNA: TGCAGTGCCGCTCCAGGCGCTGAAGCTTTCTTT
CDR3: CSAAPGAEAFF

size: .
J: TRBJ1-1
D: .
V: TRBV6-5
DNA: TGTGCCAGCAGTTCTCGTGGGGCAGGTGTGAACACTGAAGCTTTCTTT
CDR3: CASSSRGAGVNTEAFF

size: .
J: TRBJ2-7
D: .
V: TRBV30
DNA: TGTGCCTGGAGCCGTTTGGGGCCCAACGAGCAGTACTTC
CDR3: CAWSRLGPNEQYF

size: .
J: TRBJ2-1
D: .
V: TRBV9
DNA: TGTGCCAGCAGCCCCACTCCGGGGCCGCTTGGGGAGGATGAGCAGTTCTTC
CDR3: CASSPTPGPLGEDEQFF

size: .
J: TRBJ2-7
D: TRBD2
V: TRBV11-2
DNA: TGTGCCAGCAGCTTGGAGGGCGGGGGTGCCCCTTACGAGCAGTACTTC
CDR3: CASSLEGGGAPYEQYF